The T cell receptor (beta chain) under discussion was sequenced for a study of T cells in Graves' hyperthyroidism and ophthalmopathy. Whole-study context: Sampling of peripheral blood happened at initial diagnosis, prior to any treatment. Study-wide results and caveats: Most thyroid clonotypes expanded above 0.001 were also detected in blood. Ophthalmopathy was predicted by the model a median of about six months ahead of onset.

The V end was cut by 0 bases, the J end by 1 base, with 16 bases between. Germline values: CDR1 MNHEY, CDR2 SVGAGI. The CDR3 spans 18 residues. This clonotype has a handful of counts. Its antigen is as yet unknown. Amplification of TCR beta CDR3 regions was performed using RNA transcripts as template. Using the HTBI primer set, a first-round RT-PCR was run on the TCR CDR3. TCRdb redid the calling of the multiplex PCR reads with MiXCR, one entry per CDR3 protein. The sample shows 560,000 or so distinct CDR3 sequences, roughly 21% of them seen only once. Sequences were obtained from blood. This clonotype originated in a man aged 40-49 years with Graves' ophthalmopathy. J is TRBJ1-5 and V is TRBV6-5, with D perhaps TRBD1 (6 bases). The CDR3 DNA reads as TGTGCCAGCAGTTACTCGGGTGGAGGGGGAGGCAGCAATCAGCCCCAGCATTTT. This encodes CASSYSGGGGGSNQPQHF.